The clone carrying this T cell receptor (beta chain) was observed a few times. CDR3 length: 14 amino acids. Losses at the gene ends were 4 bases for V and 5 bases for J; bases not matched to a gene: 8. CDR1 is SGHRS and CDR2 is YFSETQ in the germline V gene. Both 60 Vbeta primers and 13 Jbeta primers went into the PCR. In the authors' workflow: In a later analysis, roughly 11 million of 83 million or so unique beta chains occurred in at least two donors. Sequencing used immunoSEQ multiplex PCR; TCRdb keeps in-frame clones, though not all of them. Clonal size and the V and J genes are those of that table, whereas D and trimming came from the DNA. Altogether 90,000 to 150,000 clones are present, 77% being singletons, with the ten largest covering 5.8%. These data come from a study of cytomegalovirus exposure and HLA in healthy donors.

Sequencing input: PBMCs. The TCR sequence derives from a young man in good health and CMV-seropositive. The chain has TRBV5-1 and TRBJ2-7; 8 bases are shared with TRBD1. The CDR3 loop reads CASSPRTGTDEQYF. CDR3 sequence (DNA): TGCGCCAGCAGCCCACGGACAGGGACCGACGAGCAGTACTTC.